Described below is a single TCR beta chain sequence and its context. No antigen is known for it. Germline-derived CDR1 and CDR2 are DFQATT and SNEGSKA (reference sequence). V was pared by 6 bases and J by 7 bases, with 11 bases of the junction left unmatched. The CDR3 has 13 residues. Amplified regions were TCR beta CDR3 sequences from RNA transcripts. The study used the HTBI primer set for a first-round RT-PCR of the TCR CDR3. TCRdb redid the calling of the multiplex PCR reads with MiXCR, one entry per CDR3 protein. The sample contains approximately 640,000 distinct CDR3 sequences, about 18% of which appear only once. The data were obtained in a study of T cells in Graves' hyperthyroidism and ophthalmopathy. Broader study findings: Using 13 V-J features, a model discriminated ophthalmopathy from stable hyperthyroidism. Most clonotypes expanded in thyroid above 0.001 were likewise present in blood.

Researchers defined stable Graves' hyperthyroidism as no ophthalmopathy progression within 18 months. The sequencing input was blood. The chain recombines TRBV20-1 with TRBJ2-7; 8 positions agree with TRBD2. The sequence derives from a man aged 50 to 60 with Graves' hyperthyroidism. The CDR3 loop is CSAESGRLYEQYF. The CDR3 DNA is TGCAGTGCCGAGAGCGGGAGACTTTATGAGCAGTACTTC.